The rows below give T cell receptor beta chains drawn from one sample of a study of shared clonotypes between healthy human individuals. Only in-frame clones appear in the TCRdb table, and some are missing; sequencing was by immunoSEQ multiplex PCR. The sample yields around 2,000,000 clones, 95% seen once. Input material: naive CD4+ T cells sorted from blood. These receptors were taken from a man aged 18 to 30 in good health. CDR3s include the opening cysteine and the closing phenylalanine or tryptophan. The D gene is left open where the match is weak. Not every row has a clone size; where given, it reads once, few, many or a size class.

TRBV5-1	.	.	TRBJ1-4	TGCGCCAGCAGCGTGGACGGCGGTGCGGATGAAAAACTGTTTTTT	CASSVDGGADEKLFF
TRBV6-6	.	.	TRBJ2-4	TGTGCCAGCAGCAAAACAGGAGGGTACCAAAACATTCAGTACTTC	CASSKTGGYQNIQYF
TRBV6-1	.	.	TRBJ2-7	TGTGCCAGTAGCCGGGAGAGGGGGGAGTTCTACGAGCAGTACTTC	CASSRERGEFYEQYF
TRBV6-1	.	.	TRBJ1-5	TGTGCCAGCAGATGGGACGCCAATCAGCCCCAGCATTTT	CASRWDANQPQHF
TRBV6-5	.	.	TRBJ2-6	TGTGCCAGCAGCCGCGGGACAACTGGGGCCAACGTCCTGACTTTC	CASSRGTTGANVLTF
TRBV7-9	.	.	TRBJ2-1	TGTGCCAGCAGCTTTAGGTCTGGTAGACTGTCAAATGAGCAGTTCTTC	CASSFRSGRLSNEQFF
TRBV29-1	.	.	TRBJ2-1	TGCAGCGGAAGGGTCTTCAATGAGCAGTTCTTC	CSGRVFNEQFF
TRBV5-1	.	TRBD1	TRBJ1-5	TGCGCCAGCAGCTTGGAGGGGACAGGCCTCAATCAGCCCCAGCATTTT	CASSLEGTGLNQPQHF
TRBV6-1	.	.	TRBJ2-7	TGTGCCAGCAGTGACATATGGATTAGGGACGAGCAGTACTTC	CASSDIWIRDEQYF
TRBV5-4	.	.	TRBJ1-1	TGTGCCAGCAGCTTGGATTCCTACGGGGACACTGAAGCTTTCTTT	CASSLDSYGDTEAFF
TRBV28	.	.	TRBJ1-5	TGTGCCAGCAGTTTCCCCAATGACAGGTTCCAGCCCCAGCATTTT	CASSFPNDRFQPQHF
TRBV6-1	.	.	TRBJ2-4	TGTGCCAGCAGTGAACTCACCCCGGGCAAAAACATTCAGTACTTC	CASSELTPGKNIQYF
TRBV19	.	TRBD1	TRBJ2-7	TGTGCCAGTAGTATCCTCCCGGGACAGGGGATGCTGGAGCAGTACTTC	CASSILPGQGMLEQYF
TRBV5-1	.	.	TRBJ1-4	TGCGCCAGCAGCGTCGACAGCCTCGTCAATGAAAAACTGTTTTTT	CASSVDSLVNEKLFF
TRBV28	once	.	TRBJ2-5	TGTGCCAGCAGTTTATCCTCGTTTGGGGGCTTTTCCTCCTGGGAGACCCAGTACTTC	CASSLSSFGGFSSWETQYF
TRBV10-3	.	.	TRBJ1-4	TGTGCCATCAGTGGCTTTAATGAAAAACTGTTTTTT	CAISGFNEKLFF
TRBV7-9	.	TRBD1	TRBJ1-2	TGTGCCAGCAGCCTAACAGGGGGACGAGGCTACACCTTC	CASSLTGGRGYTF
TRBV10-2	.	.	TRBJ2-7	TGCGCCAGCTCATCTGGACAGCTCTACGAGCAGTACTTC	CASSSGQLYEQYF
TRBV5-1	once	.	TRBJ1-1	TGCGCCAGCAGCCCCCTCCGGGGGAACACTGAAGCTTTCTTT	CASSPLRGNTEAFF
TRBV6-5	.	.	TRBJ2-5	TGTGCCAGCAGTTACTCCTGGGGGACGGAGACCCAGTACTTC	CASSYSWGTETQYF
TRBV7-2	.	.	TRBJ2-3	TGTGCCAGCAGCCCACGGGAGTCCGATACGCAGTATTTT	CASSPRESDTQYF
TRBV6-5	once	TRBD2	TRBJ2-1	TGTGCCAGCGCCATAGCGGGAGGGCCGGGTGAGCAGTTCTTC	CASAIAGGPGEQFF
TRBV5-6	.	TRBD1	TRBJ2-4	TGTGCCAGCAGCCTTGGGACAGCAGCCAAAAACATTCAGTACTTC	CASSLGTAAKNIQYF
TRBV12-1	.	.	TRBJ2-1	TGTGCCAGCAGCTTTGCGACTAGCGGGAGTCAGAATGAGCAGTTCTTC	CASSFATSGSQNEQFF
TRBV25-1	.	TRBD2	TRBJ2-1	TGTGCCAGCAGAGGCAGCGGGAGCGGCAATGAGCAGTTCTTC	CASRGSGSGNEQFF
TRBV18	.	TRBD1	TRBJ1-4	TGTGCCAGCTCCTACAGGGGGAGAGATGAAAAACTGTTTTTT	CASSYRGRDEKLFF
TRBV19	.	.	TRBJ1-6	TGTGCCAGTCGGACGGACCCTAGCTCACCCCTCCACTTT	CASRTDPSSPLHF
TRBV29-1	.	TRBD1	TRBJ2-7	TGCAGCGTCCGGGACAGGGGTCTTCGGGAGCAGTACTTC	CSVRDRGLREQYF
TRBV6-1	.	.	TRBJ1-4	TGTGCCAGCAGTGAAGGGGGGGTTTCGGAAAAACTGTTTTTT	CASSEGGVSEKLFF
TRBV30	.	.	TRBJ1-1	TGTGCCTGGACTTCCAGTGGGGGGCTCACTGAAGCTTTCTTT	CAWTSSGGLTEAFF
TRBV6-5	.	.	TRBJ1-5	TGTGCCAGCAGTCCCGACCCGAGTCAGCCCCAGCATTTT	CASSPDPSQPQHF
TRBV10-1	.	TRBD2	TRBJ2-1	TGCGCCAGCAGTGAAAGGGTTACTAGCGGGAGCTACAATGAGCAGTTCTTC	CASSERVTSGSYNEQFF
TRBV7-3	.	.	TRBJ1-1	TGTGCCAGCAGCCTAATGGGGGTGAACACTGAAGCTTTCTTT	CASSLMGVNTEAFF
TRBV7-9	.	.	TRBJ2-7	TGTGCCAGCAGCTTAGGGTCAACGAGCTCCTACGAGCAGTACTTC	CASSLGSTSSYEQYF
TRBV6-5	.	TRBD2	TRBJ2-1	TGTGCCAGCAGGCCCGGGACTAGCGGGAGCGTTGAGCAGTTCTTC	CASRPGTSGSVEQFF
TRBV18	once	TRBD1	TRBJ1-3	TGTGCCAGCTCACCACCGGGACAGGTCCTCTCTGGAAACACCATATATTTT	CASSPPGQVLSGNTIYF
TRBV4-1	once	.	TRBJ2-7	TGCGCCAGCAGCCAAGATCCCGCCAGGGCGGTCTCCTACGAGCAGTACTTC	CASSQDPARAVSYEQYF
TRBV6-5	.	TRBD1	TRBJ1-5	TGTGCCAGCAGAAAGACAGGGGGCAATCAGCCCCAGCATTTT	CASRKTGGNQPQHF
TRBV27	.	.	TRBJ1-5	TGTGCCAGCAGTTTCCAGGGAGCCGATCAGCCCCAGCATTTT	CASSFQGADQPQHF
TRBV12-5	.	TRBD2	TRBJ2-3	TGTGCTAGTGGCCCTAGCGGGGGAAGCACAGATACGCAGTATTTT	CASGPSGGSTDTQYF
TRBV7-9	.	.	TRBJ1-2	TGTGCCAGCAGCCCAAATGAAGAGACTGGCTACACCTTC	CASSPNEETGYTF
TRBV5-1	.	TRBD2	TRBJ2-5	TGCGCCAGCAGCAGGCCTAGCGGGGGGCAAGAGACCCAGTACTTC	CASSRPSGGQETQYF
TRBV5-1	.	.	TRBJ2-1	TGCGCCAGCAGCTTGGCGTACAATGAGCAGTTCTTC	CASSLAYNEQFF
TRBV29-1	.	.	TRBJ1-2	TGCAGCGTTGAAGATCCAGGGGCTAGTGGCTACACCTTC	CSVEDPGASGYTF
TRBV6-6	.	.	TRBJ1-1	TGTGCCAGCAGTTCCGGACTGGTGAACACTGAAGCTTTCTTT	CASSSGLVNTEAFF
TRBV6-5	.	.	TRBJ1-2	TGTGCCAGCAGTCGTGACCGGTATGGCTACACCTTC	CASSRDRYGYTF
TRBV11-2	.	.	TRBJ1-6	TGTGCCAGCAGCTCGGGGACGGGAAATAATTCACCCCTCCACTTT	CASSSGTGNNSPLHF
TRBV7-8	.	.	TRBJ2-5	TGTGCCAGCAGCTTATTGAGTCAAGAGACCCAGTACTTC	CASSLLSQETQYF
TRBV4-1	.	.	TRBJ2-2	TGCGCCAGCAGCCAAGCGACGGCGGACGCGAACACCGGGGAGCTGTTTTTT	CASSQATADANTGELFF
TRBV2	.	.	TRBJ2-7	TGTGCCAGCAGGGCGGACAGCGACGAGCAGTACTTC	CASRADSDEQYF
TRBV2	many	.	TRBJ2-1	TGTGCCAGCAGGTACAGGGAGTCCCAGGAGCAGTTCTTC	CASRYRESQEQFF
TRBV10-1	.	.	TRBJ1-6	TGCGCCAGCAGTGAGTCTGAGAGGAATTCACCCCTCCACTTT	CASSESERNSPLHF
TRBV7-9	.	.	TRBJ2-5	TGTGCCAGCAGCTTACCAGGGCCCACGACCCAGTACTTC	CASSLPGPTTQYF
TRBV7-2	once	.	TRBJ1-5	TGTGCCAGCAGCTTCCTCGTGGGTTATAGCAATCAGCCCCAGCATTTT	CASSFLVGYSNQPQHF
TRBV27	.	.	TRBJ1-6	TGTGCCAGCGCCTCGGGGGGTGGGACACTTTATTCACCCCTCCACTTT	CASASGGGTLYSPLHF
TRBV19	.	.	TRBJ2-5	TGTGCCAGTAGCTCTACTCGGGTAGGCGGAGAGACCCAGTACTTC	CASSSTRVGGETQYF
TRBV6-4	.	.	TRBJ1-6	TGTGCCAGCAGTGAGGCAGCCTCCTATAATTCACCCCTCCACTTT	CASSEAASYNSPLHF
TRBV27	.	.	TRBJ1-6	TGTGCCAGCAGTTTTATTACAGGGACGAGGAATTCACCCCTCCACTTT	CASSFITGTRNSPLHF
TRBV7-2	.	TRBD2	TRBJ2-2	TGTGCCAGCAGCTCCTTGACTAGCGGGGGTTCCGGGGAGCTGTTTTTT	CASSSLTSGGSGELFF